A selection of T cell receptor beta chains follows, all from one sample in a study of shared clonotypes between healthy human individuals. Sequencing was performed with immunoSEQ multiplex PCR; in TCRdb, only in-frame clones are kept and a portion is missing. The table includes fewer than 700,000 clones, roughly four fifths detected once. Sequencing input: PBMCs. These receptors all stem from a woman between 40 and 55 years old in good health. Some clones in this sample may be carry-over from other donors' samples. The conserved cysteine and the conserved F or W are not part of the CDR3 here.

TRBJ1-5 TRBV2 ASGEATFDQPQH
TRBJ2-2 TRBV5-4 ASSFSTGELF
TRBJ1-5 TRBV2 ASSGGSNQPQH
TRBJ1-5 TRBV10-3 AISEGDRGFQPQH
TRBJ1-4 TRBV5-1 ASSLAGGLREKLF
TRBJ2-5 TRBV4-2 ASSQDVRETQY
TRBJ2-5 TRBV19 ASSIMVRRGGTQY
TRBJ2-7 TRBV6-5 ASSPRGRVTGQY
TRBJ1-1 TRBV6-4 ASSPDRTTNTEAF
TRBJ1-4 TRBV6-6 ASSYDRDNEKLF
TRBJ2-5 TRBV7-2 ASSLASGRYGIRETQY
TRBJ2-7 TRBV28 ASSLVGGRLYEQY
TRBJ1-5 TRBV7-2 ASSLSRQGAQPQH
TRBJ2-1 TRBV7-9 ASSFFSGRDNEQF
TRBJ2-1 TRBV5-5 ASSIQGRGSSYNEQF
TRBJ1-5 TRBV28 ATKKSPVYSNQPQH
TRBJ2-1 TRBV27 ASSLGGGGRYNEQF
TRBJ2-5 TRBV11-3 ASSRDRGWETQY
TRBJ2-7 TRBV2 ASRTGPTGGEEQY
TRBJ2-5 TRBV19 ASSIGGRGWETQY
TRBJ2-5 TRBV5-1 ASSQTGQPETQY
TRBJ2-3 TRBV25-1 ASSESSGSTTDTQY
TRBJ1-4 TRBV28 ASSIGGEKLF
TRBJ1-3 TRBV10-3 AISDFGQSGNTIY
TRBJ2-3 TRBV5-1 ASSTGTTSTDTQY
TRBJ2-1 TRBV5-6 ASSYPTSGSNEQF
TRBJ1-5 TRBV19 ASTHRTWAGDQPQH
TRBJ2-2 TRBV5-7 ASSPSSRANTGELF
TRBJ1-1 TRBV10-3 AISSQGGNTEAF
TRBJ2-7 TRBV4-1 ASSQDLGTATYEQY
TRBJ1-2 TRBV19 ASTDRTHGYGYT
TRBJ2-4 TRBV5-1 ASSLVVAGAKNIQY
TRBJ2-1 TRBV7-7 ASSPDLRNEQF
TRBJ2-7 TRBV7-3 ASSVGTSTEQY
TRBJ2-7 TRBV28 ASSPWGSGSYEQY
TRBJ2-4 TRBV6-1 ASSEASGGANIQY
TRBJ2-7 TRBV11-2 ASSSDRGYEQY
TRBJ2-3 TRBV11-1 ASGNHGQGRGADTQY
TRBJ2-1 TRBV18 ASSLGQGTYNEQF
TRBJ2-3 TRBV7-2 ASSDQSGGTDTQY
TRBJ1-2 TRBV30 AWDLNTANYGYT
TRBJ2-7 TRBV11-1 ASSFLGSSSYEQY
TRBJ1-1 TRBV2 ASSSGAGTEAF
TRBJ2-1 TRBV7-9 ASSSTSEGAKQF
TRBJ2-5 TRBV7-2 ASSPNRRETQY
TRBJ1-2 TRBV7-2 ASSLGGPYGYT
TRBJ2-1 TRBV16 ASSQSRENERF
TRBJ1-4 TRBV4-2 ASSPGNEKLF
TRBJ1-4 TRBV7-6 ASSLGPGQANEKLF
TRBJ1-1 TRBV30 AWRVGGRAF
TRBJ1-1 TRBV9 ASSVGPSPGDTEAF